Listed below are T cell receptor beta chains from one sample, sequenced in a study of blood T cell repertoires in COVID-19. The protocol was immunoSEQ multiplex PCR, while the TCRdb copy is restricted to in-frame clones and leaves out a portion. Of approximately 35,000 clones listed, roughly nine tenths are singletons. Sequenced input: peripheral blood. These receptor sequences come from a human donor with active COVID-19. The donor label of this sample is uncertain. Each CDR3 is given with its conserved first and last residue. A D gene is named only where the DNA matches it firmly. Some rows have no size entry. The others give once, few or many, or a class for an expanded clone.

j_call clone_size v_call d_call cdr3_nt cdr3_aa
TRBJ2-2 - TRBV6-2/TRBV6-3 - TGTGCCAGCAGTTACCAAAGCGGTTCCGGGGAGCTGTTTTTT CASSYQSGSGELFF
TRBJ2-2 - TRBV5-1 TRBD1 TGCGCCAGCAGGCAGGGACAGGGGATGGGCACCGGGGAGCTGTTTTTT CASRQGQGMGTGELFF
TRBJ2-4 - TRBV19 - TGTGCCAGTAGTGAGGCTAGAGGTCAGTACTTC CASSEARGQYF
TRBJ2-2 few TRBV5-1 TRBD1 TGCGCCAGCAGCTCACAGGGGACCGGGGAGCTGTTTTTT CASSSQGTGELFF
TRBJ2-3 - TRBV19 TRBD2 TGTGCCAGCGGAGCGGGGACTCTGTGGACAGATACGCAGTATTTT CASGAGTLWTDTQYF
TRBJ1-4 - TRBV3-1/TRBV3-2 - TGTGCCAGCGCCTCAAGGCGCCAGGGATCTGAAAAACTGTTTTTT CASASRRQGSEKLFF
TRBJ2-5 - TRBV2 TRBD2 TGTGCCAGCAGGATCATAGGGCGGGGGAGAAAAGAGACCCAGTACTTC CASRIIGRGRKETQYF
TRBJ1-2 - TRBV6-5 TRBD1 TGTGCCAGCCGTCAGGGGGTGCAGGGCTATGGCTACACCTTC CASRQGVQGYGYTF
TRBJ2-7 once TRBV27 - TGTGCCAGCAGTTTATCGGGGGGACAGCCGTACTTC CASSLSGGQPYF
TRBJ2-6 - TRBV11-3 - TGTGCCAGCAGCTTTACAGGGCCTGGGGCCAACGTCCTGACTTTC CASSFTGPGANVLTF
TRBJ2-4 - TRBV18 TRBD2 TGTGCCAGCTCACTCCCGTCTAGCGGGCCTGCCAAAAACATTCAGTACTTC CASSLPSSGPAKNIQYF
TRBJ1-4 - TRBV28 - TGTGCCAGCAGCCCTCCTAGCGGGGGGAGGCCTAATGAAAAACTGTTTTTT CASSPPSGGRPNEKLFF
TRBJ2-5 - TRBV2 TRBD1 TGTGCCAGCAGGGCGCTCGGGACAGGGATTGGAGAGACCCAGTACTTC CASRALGTGIGETQYF
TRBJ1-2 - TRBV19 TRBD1 TGTGCCAGTAGTACCCGGACAGGGACCTATGGCTACACCTTC CASSTRTGTYGYTF
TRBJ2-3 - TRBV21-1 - TGTGCCAGCAGCAATTTAGCGGGAGTGATCCCGGGGCGCACAGATACGCAGTATTTT CASSNLAGVIPGRTDTQYF
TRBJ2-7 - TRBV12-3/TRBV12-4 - TGTGCCAGCAGTTTTAGCCTCTACGAGCAGTACTTC CASSFSLYEQYF
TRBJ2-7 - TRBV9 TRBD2 TGTGCCAGCAGCCATCAAGGGAGACTAGCGGGAGACGAGCAGTACTTC CASSHQGRLAGDEQYF
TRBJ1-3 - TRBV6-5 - TGTGCCAGCAGTCTCACAGGGTCTGGAAACACCATATATTTT CASSLTGSGNTIYF
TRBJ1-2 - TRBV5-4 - TGTGCCAGCAGTCAGGACAGCAACTATGGCTACACCTTC CASSQDSNYGYTF
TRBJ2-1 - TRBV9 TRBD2 TGTGCCAGCAGCGTACGGGGGGTGGCCTACAATGAGCAGTTCTTC CASSVRGVAYNEQFF
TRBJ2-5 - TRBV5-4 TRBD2 TGTGCCAGCAGCTCCGTAGCGGGGGGTGAAGAGACCCAGTACTTC CASSSVAGGEETQYF
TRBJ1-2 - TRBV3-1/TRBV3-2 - TGTGCCAGCAGCCAAGAGTTGGCTGGCGGCTACACCTTC CASSQELAGGYTF
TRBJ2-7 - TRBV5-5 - TGTGCCAGCAGCCCCGACACGGACTACGAGCAGTACTTC CASSPDTDYEQYF
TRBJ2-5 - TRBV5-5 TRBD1 TGTGCCAGCAGCTCCACCGACAGGGGGGTAGAGACCCAGTACTTC CASSSTDRGVETQYF
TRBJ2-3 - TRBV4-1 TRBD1 TGCGCCAGCAGCCACGGACAGGGGGCCACAGATACGCAGTATTTT CASSHGQGATDTQYF
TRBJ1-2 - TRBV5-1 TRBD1 TGCGCCAGCACTAGGGACAGGGCCTCAACTAACTATGGCTACACCTTC CASTRDRASTNYGYTF
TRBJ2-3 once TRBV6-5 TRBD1 TGTGCCAGCAGTTGGACAGGGCTGTGGACAGATACGCAGTATTTT CASSWTGLWTDTQYF
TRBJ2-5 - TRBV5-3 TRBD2 TGTGCCAGAAGCTTAAGGACTAGCGGGAAAGAGACCCAGTACTTC CARSLRTSGKETQYF
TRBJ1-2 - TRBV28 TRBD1 TGTGCCAGCAGTTTAAGCGCAGGGGGCGGTCCCTATGGCTACACCTTC CASSLSAGGGPYGYTF
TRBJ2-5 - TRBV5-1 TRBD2 TGCGCCAGCAGCTTCACTAGCGCAGAGACCCAGTACTTC CASSFTSAETQYF
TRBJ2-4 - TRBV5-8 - TGTGCCAGCAGCTTGGGGACAGCCTTAGCCAAAAACATTCAGTACTTC CASSLGTALAKNIQYF
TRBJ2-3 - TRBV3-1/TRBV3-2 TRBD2 TGTGCCAGCAGCCAAGGGACTAGCGGGAGGGCCACAGATACGCAGTATTTT CASSQGTSGRATDTQYF
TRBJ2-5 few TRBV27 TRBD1 TGTGCCAGCAGTTCCGACCCGGGACAGGTCCAAGAGACCCAGTACTTC CASSSDPGQVQETQYF
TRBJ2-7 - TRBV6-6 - TGTGCCACCGGCAGCGCGGTCTACGAGCAGTACTTC CATGSAVYEQYF
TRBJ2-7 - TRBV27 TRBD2 TGTGCCAGCAGTTTCGGCCTAGCGGGAAACGAGCAGTACTTC CASSFGLAGNEQYF
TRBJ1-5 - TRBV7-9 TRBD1 TGTGCCAGCAGCTTAGCGGGCTTAGGGGGCGGTCAGCCCCAGCATTTT CASSLAGLGGGQPQHF
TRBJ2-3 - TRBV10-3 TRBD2 TGTGCCATCAGACCGGGACTAGCGGGGTCGATGGATTGGGCAGATACGCAGTATTTT CAIRPGLAGSMDWADTQYF
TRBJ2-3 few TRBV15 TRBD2 TGTGCCACCAGCAGAGATGCGGGGGGGCTCACAGATACGCAGTATTTT CATSRDAGGLTDTQYF
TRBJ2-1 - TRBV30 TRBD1 TGTGCCTGGGGTCCGGGGACAGGGGGCCCCGGGGCCTTGGATCCTGAGCAGTTCTTC CAWGPGTGGPGALDPEQFF
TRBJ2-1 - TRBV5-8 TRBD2 TGTGCCAGCAGCTCACTAGCGCCTTCCTACAATGAGCAGTTCTTC CASSSLAPSYNEQFF
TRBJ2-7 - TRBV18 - TGTGCCAGCTCACCAAGTAGTCTGGCGGGGGAGCAGTACTTC CASSPSSLAGEQYF
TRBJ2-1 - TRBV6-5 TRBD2 TGTGCCAGCAGGCGAGAGCGGGAAACCTACAATGAGCAGTTCTTC CASRRERETYNEQFF
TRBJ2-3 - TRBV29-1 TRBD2 TGCAGCGTTGAAGATTATCTAGCGGGAGTTTCAGATACGCAGTATTTT CSVEDYLAGVSDTQYF
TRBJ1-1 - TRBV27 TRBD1 TGTGCCAGCAGTCGGGACAGGGGGCATTCAGGGGGTGAAGCTTTCTTT CASSRDRGHSGGEAFF
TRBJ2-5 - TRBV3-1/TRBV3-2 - TGTGCCAGCAGCCGGCAGGAGACCCAGTACTTC CASSRQETQYF
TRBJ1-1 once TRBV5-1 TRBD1 TGCGCCAGCAGCTTGGCCGGGACAGCCACTGAAGCTTTCTTT CASSLAGTATEAFF
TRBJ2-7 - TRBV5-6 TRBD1 TGTGCCAGCAGCTTGGACGGGACAGGTGCCTACGAGCAGTACTTC CASSLDGTGAYEQYF
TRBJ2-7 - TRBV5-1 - TGCGCCAGCAGCCCAGCGGCTCTCTACGAGCAGTACTTC CASSPAALYEQYF
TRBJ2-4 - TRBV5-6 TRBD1 TGTGCCAGCAGTTTCCTCCAGGGGGACAAAAACATTCAGTACTTC CASSFLQGDKNIQYF
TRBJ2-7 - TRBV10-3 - TGTGCCATCAGTGATTCCGAGACAGGGACTGTGGAGCAGTACTTC CAISDSETGTVEQYF
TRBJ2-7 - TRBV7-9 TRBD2 TGTGCCAGCAGCTTAGGGTCGATACTAGCGGGAGCAGAAGAGCAGTACTTC CASSLGSILAGAEEQYF
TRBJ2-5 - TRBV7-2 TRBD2 TGTGCCAGCAGCTTAACTAGCGGGGGGGCCGGGGAGACCCAGTACTTC CASSLTSGGAGETQYF
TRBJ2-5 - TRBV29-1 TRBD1 TGCAGCGTAGCAGGGGGCGGCGAGACCCAGTACTTC CSVAGGGETQYF
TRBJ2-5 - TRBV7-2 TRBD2 TGTGCCAGCAATCCGGGAGGAGAGGAGACCCAGTACTTC CASNPGGEETQYF